This TCR beta chain was identified during a study of identical twins. Study-wide results and caveats: Twins' surplus sharing was weaker for beta out-of-frame sequences.

V lost 8 bases to trimming and J lost 0 bases, with 10 bases between them. Germline V gene sequence: CDR1 GTSNPN, CDR2 SVGIG (reference sequence). There are 12 residues in the CDR3. On this clonotype itself: The antigen is undetermined.

Using its own MiXCR run on the 5' RACE reads, TCRdb lists one record per CDR3 protein. The sample holds about 520,000 distinct CDR3 sequences, 22% seen once. The data also belong to a second study, concerning T cells expressing NK-cell markers.

The sequenced sample consisted of CD4+ T cells sorted from blood. The receptor's source is a woman aged 18-29 years in good health. The chain joins TRBV30 to TRBJ1-1; D uncertain. This CDR3 reads CARDRMNTEAFF. In nucleotides, the CDR3 is TGTGCCCGAGACCGGATGAACACTGAAGCTTTCTTT.